The 23 T cell receptor beta chains given below trace back to one sample, sequenced in a study of blood T cell repertoires in COVID-19. Clones were read by immunoSEQ multiplex PCR, and TCRdb kept only the in-frame ones, dropping some. The sample includes around 250,000 clones, roughly 85% of them seen just once. The sample taken for sequencing was PBMCs or T cells enriched from blood (not recorded which). The receptors come from a man aged 35 to 55 who had been exposed to COVID-19.

The genes are TRBV14 and TRBJ2-7; D is uncertain. The germline CDR1 and CDR2 sequences are SGHDN and FVKESK. Trimming cost V 5 bases and J 4 bases, with 6 bases left between them. CDR3 size: 11 residues. This chain's CDR3 is CASSGPYEQYF. The CDR3 DNA is TGTGCCAGCAGCGGGCCATACGAGCAGTACTTC.

This chain uses TRBV7-8 with TRBJ1-2; 7 bases are shared with TRBD1. The CDR3 loop spans 14 amino acids. J gave up 7 bases and V 5 bases, and 10 bases lay outside the gene matches. The germline V gene encodes CDR1 SGHVS and CDR2 FQNEAQ. This chain's CDR3 is CASSGLKGAGGYTF. DNA of the CDR3: TGTGCCAGCAGCGGTCTAAAGGGGGCCGGTGGCTACACCTTC.

J is TRBJ2-3 and V is TRBV24-1; weak D call: TRBD1 (5 bases). The CDR3 is made up of 16 amino acids. Germline lookup yields CDR1 KGHDR and CDR2 SFDVKD. Trimming took off 5 bases at V and 4 bases at J, with 18 bases between the two ends. The DNA for the CDR3 is TGTGCCACCAGTGCCAATGGGGCTGGGATGGCAGATACGCAGTATTTT. Amino acid sequence: CATSANGAGMADTQYF.

CDR3: CASSIYLDVERTTYEQYF. The CDR3 region has the DNA TGTGCCAGTAGTATTTATCTCGATGTGGAGCGGACGACCTACGAGCAGTACTTC. J is TRBJ2-7 and V is TRBV19, with D tentatively TRBD2 (5 bases). CDR1 is LNHDA and CDR2 is SQIVND in the germline V gene (reference sequence). The length of the CDR3 is 18 residues. The V gene lost 3 bases and the J gene lost 2 bases, with 23 bases spanning the gap. The whole variable domain, remainder taken from reference TRBV19 and TRBJ2-7, is DGGITQSPKYLFRKEGQNVTLSCEQNLNHDAMYWYRQDPGQGLRLIYYSQIVNDFQKGDIAEGYSVSREKKESFPLTVTSAQKNPTAFYLCASSIYLDVERTTYEQYFGPGTRLTVT.

This sequence joins TRBV18 and TRBJ2-7; TRBD1 aligns across 7 bases. The CDR3 extends over 16 amino acids. V was pared by 3 bases and J by 0 bases, with 8 bases of the junction left unmatched. The germline gives CDR1 KGHSH, CDR2 LQKENI. CDR3 bases: TGTGCCAGCTCACCGAGGGCCGGGGACAGCTCCTACGAGCAGTACTTC. Translation gives CASSPRAGDSSYEQYF.

The chain links TRBV30 to TRBJ2-1; D is ambiguous. V lost 4 bases and J 0 bases, leaving 13 bases between the germline ends. Germline assignment: CDR1 GTSNPN and CDR2 SVGIG (reference sequence). This CDR3 is 15 amino acids long. The chain's CDR3 is CAWIGEQNSYNEQFF. CDR3 coding DNA: TGTGCCTGGATTGGTGAACAGAACTCCTACAATGAGCAGTTCTTC.

This chain connects TRBV2 to TRBJ2-7; TRBD2 matches 7 bases. The V gene's germline CDR1 is SNHLY and CDR2 FYNNEI. J gave up 3 bases and V 10 bases, and 15 bases lay outside the gene matches. This CDR3 contains 15 residues. The CDR3 region is CANYAWERGNYEQYF. The CDR3 DNA follows: TGTGCCAACTACGCCTGGGAGCGGGGCAACTACGAGCAGTACTTC.

This clone has a handful of counts. The chain employs TRBV11-3 and TRBJ1-6; D perhaps matches TRBD1 (5 bases). The germline gives CDR1 SGHNT, CDR2 YENEEA. The V end lost 5 bases, the J end lost 0 bases, and 14 bases lay between the germline ends. CDR3 size: 17 residues. The CDR3, as DNA: TGTGCCAGCAGCCAGGCCGGGGGAAGCTCCTATAATTCACCCCTCCACTTT. As protein: CASSQAGGSSYNSPLHF.

This chain connects TRBV30 to TRBJ1-5, with TRBD1 matching 9 bases. Germline V lookup: CDR1 GTSNPN, CDR2 SVGIG (reference sequence). The V gene end was trimmed by 2 bases and the J gene end by 4 bases; junction bases not matched to a gene: 3. The CDR3 has 14 residues. CDR3 DNA sequence: TGTGCCTGGAGTCGCGGGACAGGGAATCAGCCCCAGCATTTT. Translation gives CAWSRGTGNQPQHF.

The chain has TRBV12-3 or TRBV12-4 and TRBJ1-2; D might be TRBD1 (6 bases). This CDR3 comprises 13 residues. Trimming removed 6 bases from V and 8 bases from J, with 16 bases in between. CDR3 sequence: CASSQDRGQGYTF. The CDR3 DNA reads as TGTGCCAGCAGCCAGGACAGAGGACAGGGCTACACCTTC.

This chain connects TRBV18 to TRBJ2-2, with D possibly TRBD1 on 5 matching bases. CDR1 and CDR2 (germline): KGHSH, LQKENI. V was pared by 0 bases and J by 7 bases, with 24 bases between. CDR3 length equals 19 residues. DNA of the CDR3: TGTGCCAGCTCACCACCGAACAACGGACGGTTAGCTAGGGGCGGGGAGCTGTTTTTT. Translation gives CASSPPNNGRLARGGELFF.

This rearrangement joins TRBV5-8 to TRBJ1-4; D might be TRBD1 (6 bases). With 2 bases removed from V and 4 bases from J, the gap between germline ends came to 9 bases. This CDR3 spans 14 amino acids. Germline V gene data show CDR1 as SGHTS and CDR2 as YDEGEE. The CDR3 coding sequence is TGTGCCAGCAGCTTACAGGGTTTTAATGAAAAACTGTTTTTT. Translated: CASSLQGFNEKLFF.

The chain combines TRBV30 with TRBJ2-7; the D gene is possibly TRBD1 (5 bases). Trimming left V 0 bases short and J 7 bases short, with 10 bases between. The CDR3 consists of 12 residues. Germline V gene sequence: CDR1 GTSNPN, CDR2 SVGIG (reference sequence). The CDR3 DNA reads as TGTGCCTGGAGTGTAGCAGGGTGGGAGCAGTACTTC. Protein product: CAWSVAGWEQYF.

The gene calls are TRBV11-2 and TRBJ2-5, with 7 positions matching TRBD2. The CDR3 covers 19 residues. Per the germline V gene, CDR1 is SGHAT and CDR2 is FQNNGV. Germline trimming cut 5 bases from V and 4 bases from J; bases unmatched to any gene: 22. Here the CDR3 DNA reads TGTGCCAGCAGCCCACACCTACTTGTCGGGGAGGGCAGGCGAGAGACCCAGTACTTC. This sequence encodes CASSPHLLVGEGRRETQYF.

CDR3 protein: CATSDSASEQYF. As DNA, the CDR3 is TGTGCCACCAGTGATTCTGCGAGCGAGCAGTACTTC. V is TRBV24-1 and J is TRBJ2-7; unclear D gene. V was pared by 2 bases and J by 6 bases, with 7 bases between. The CDR3 is 12 residues long. Germline V gene lookup returns CDR1 KGHDR and CDR2 SFDVKD.

The CDR3: CASRLEGSLSYEQYF. The CDR3, as DNA: TGTGCCAGCAGACTGGAGGGGTCCCTCTCCTACGAGCAGTACTTC. The rearrangement joins TRBV6-5 to TRBJ2-7; maybe TRBD2 (6 bases). This CDR3 is 15 amino acids long. Per the germline V gene, CDR1 is MNHEY and CDR2 is SVGAGI. V was trimmed by 6 bases and J by 0 bases, leaving 15 bases between them.

CDR3 region: CASRPSGDNQPQHF. The CDR3 DNA is TGTGCCAGCAGACCTTCAGGGGACAATCAGCCCCAGCATTTT. This rearrangement joins TRBV2 to TRBJ1-5; D possibly corresponds to TRBD1 (6 bases). The CDR3 contains 14 residues. V lost 6 bases and J 3 bases, leaving 12 bases between the germline ends. Germline CDR1 and CDR2: SNHLY and FYNNEI. The variable domain in full, with the rest retrieved from reference TRBV2 and TRBJ1-5, is EPEVTQTPSHQVTQMGQEVILRCVPISNHLYFYWYRQILGQKVEFLVSFYNNEISEKSEIFDDQFSVERPDGSNFTLKIRSTKLEDSAMYFCASRPSGDNQPQHFGDGTRLSIL.

The chain's CDR3 is CASSLLAGITDTQYF. CDR3 nucleotides: TGTGCCAGCAGCTTGCTGGCGGGGATCACAGATACGCAGTATTTT. The rearrangement uses TRBV7-6 and TRBJ2-3; a weak D match, TRBD2 (6 bases). Trimming pared 3 bases from V and 2 bases from J, leaving 12 bases between. This CDR3 has 15 residues. CDR1 SGHVS and CDR2 FNYEAQ come from the germline V gene.

V and J are TRBV30 and TRBJ1-2; a possible D gene is TRBD1 (5 bases). The CDR3 spans 13 residues. Between the trimmed V and J ends, which lost 3 bases and 7 bases, there was a span of 15 bases. CDR1 is GTSNPN, CDR2 SVGIG, per germline (reference sequence). CDR3 DNA: TGTGCCTGGAGCACTGGGGCCCAATCTGGCTACACCTTC. Translation: CAWSTGAQSGYTF.

V is TRBV5-1 and J is TRBJ2-5; 8 nucleotides match TRBD2. Trimming cost V 7 bases and J 4 bases; bases outside gene matches: 3. The germline V gene has CDR1 SGHRS and CDR2 YFSETQ. The length of the CDR3 is 12 residues. The CDR3 loop is CASGAGGETQYF. CDR3 bases: TGCGCCAGCGGGGCGGGGGGAGAGACCCAGTACTTC.

The V gene is TRBV5-1, the J gene TRBJ1-2; 10 bases line up with TRBD1. The V and J ends lost 0 bases and 13 bases, in that order; junction bases with no gene match: 6. The CDR3 length is 13 residues. CDR1 and CDR2 from the germline V gene are SGHRS and YFSETQ. The DNA for the CDR3 is TGCGCCAGCAGCTTGGGGAGACAGGGGGCCACCACCTTC. As protein: CASSLGRQGATTF. Full variable domain (outside the CDR3, taken from reference TRBV5-1 and TRBJ1-2): KAGVTQTPRYLIKTRGQQVTLSCSPISGHRSVSWYQQTPGQGLQFLFEYFSETQRNKGNFPGRFSGRQFSNSRSEMNVSTLELGDSALYLCASSLGRQGATTFGSGTRLTVV.

This clone occurred once. The chain carries TRBV2 and TRBJ2-7; 7 bases map to TRBD2. CDR3 length equals 15 residues. Looked up from germline, CDR1 is SNHLY and CDR2 is FYNNEI. Trimming at V came to 6 bases and at J to 6 bases, leaving 14 bases not matched to a gene. The CDR3 nucleotides are TGTGCCAGCAGGGGGAGGGGAGAGCGGGATCGCGAGCAGTACTTC. Encoded protein: CASRGRGERDREQYF.

The rearrangement links TRBV5-4 to TRBJ2-5, with D possibly being TRBD2 (6 bases). The CDR3 totals 13 residues. V was cut by 7 bases and J by 2 bases, with 12 bases left in between. CDR1 is SGHNT and CDR2 is YYREEE in the germline V gene (reference sequence). CDR3 DNA sequence: TGTGCCAGCGGGTCACGGGGGCAAGAGACCCAGTACTTC. Encoded protein: CASGSRGQETQYF. Using reference TRBV5-4 and TRBJ2-5 for the parts outside the CDR3, the full variable domain is ETGVTQSPTHLIKTRGQQVTLRCSSQSGHNTVSWYQQALGQGPQFIFQYYREEENGRGNFPPRFSGLQFPNYSSELNVNALELDDSALYLCASGSRGQETQYFGPGTRLLVL.